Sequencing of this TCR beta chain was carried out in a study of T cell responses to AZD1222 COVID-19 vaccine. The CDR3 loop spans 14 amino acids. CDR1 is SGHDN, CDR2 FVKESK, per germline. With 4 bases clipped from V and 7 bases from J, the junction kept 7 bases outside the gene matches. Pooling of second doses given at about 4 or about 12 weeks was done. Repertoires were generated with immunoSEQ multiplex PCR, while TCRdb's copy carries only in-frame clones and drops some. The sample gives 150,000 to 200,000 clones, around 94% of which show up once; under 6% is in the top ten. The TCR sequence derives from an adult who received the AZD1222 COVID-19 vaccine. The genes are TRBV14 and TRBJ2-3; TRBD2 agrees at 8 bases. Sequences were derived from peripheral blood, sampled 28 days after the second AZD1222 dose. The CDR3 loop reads CASSRPGLANTQYF. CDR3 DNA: TGTGCCAGCAGCCGCCCCGGACTAGCAAATACGCAGTATTTT. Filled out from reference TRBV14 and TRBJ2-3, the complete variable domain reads EAGVTQFPSHSVIEKGQTVTLRCDPISGHDNLYWYRRVMGKEIKFLLHFVKESKQDESGMPNNRFLAERTGGTYSTLKVQPAELEDSGVYFCASSRPGLANTQYFGPGTRLTVL.